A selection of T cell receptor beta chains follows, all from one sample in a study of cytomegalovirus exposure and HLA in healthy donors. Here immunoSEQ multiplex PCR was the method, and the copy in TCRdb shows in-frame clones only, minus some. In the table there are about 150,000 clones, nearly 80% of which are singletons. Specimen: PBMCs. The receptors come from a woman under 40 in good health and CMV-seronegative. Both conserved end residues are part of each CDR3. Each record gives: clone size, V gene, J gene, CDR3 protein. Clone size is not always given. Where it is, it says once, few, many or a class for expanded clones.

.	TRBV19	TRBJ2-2	CASSILGRANTGELFF
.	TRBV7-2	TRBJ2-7	CASSFGRNSYEQYF
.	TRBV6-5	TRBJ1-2	CASSYHATGANYGYTF
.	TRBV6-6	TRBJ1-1	CASSYSNRSVPEAFF
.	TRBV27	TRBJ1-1	CASSFHRGLYTEAFF
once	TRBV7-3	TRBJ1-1	CASSPHRTGTGLTEAFF
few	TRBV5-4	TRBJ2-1	CASSSPKGLDYNEQFF
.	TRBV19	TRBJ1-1	CASSRWTEAFF
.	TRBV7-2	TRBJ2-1	CASSLRAGGISYNEQFF
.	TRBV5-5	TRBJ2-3	CASSPGDRRDTQYF
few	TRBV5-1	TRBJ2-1	CASSAGVSRNEQFF
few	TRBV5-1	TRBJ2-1	CASSLELAGPNEQFF
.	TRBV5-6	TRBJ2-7	CASSLDNHYEQYF
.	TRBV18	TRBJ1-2	CASSQEGGYGYTF
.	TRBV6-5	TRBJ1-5	CASSYSTGADQPQHF
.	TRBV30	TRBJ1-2	CAQTGGGYGYTF
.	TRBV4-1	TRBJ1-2	CASSQPKTGDYGYTF
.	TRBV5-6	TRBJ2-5	CASSTALTGHWETQYF
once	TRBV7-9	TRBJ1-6	CASSYNADRGGSYNSPLHF
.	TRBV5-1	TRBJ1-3	CASSNQVNSGNTIYF
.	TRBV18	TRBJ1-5	CASSQQGSNQPQHF
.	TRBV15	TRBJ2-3	CATSHSTDTQYF
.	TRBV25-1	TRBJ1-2	CASSEYMGPGYGYTF
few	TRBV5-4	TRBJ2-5	CASSSGLAGGYQETQYF
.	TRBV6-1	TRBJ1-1	CASSGQMNTEAFF
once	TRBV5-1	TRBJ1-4	CASSTWTGGDNEKLFF
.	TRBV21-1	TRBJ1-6	CASSKLVRQGHHFGSPLHF
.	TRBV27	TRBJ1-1	CASSFAGKGTEAFF
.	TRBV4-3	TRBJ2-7	CASSQYSRGYEPSYEQYF
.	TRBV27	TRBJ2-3	CASSYLGGGTDTQYF
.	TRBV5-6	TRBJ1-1	CASSPLTGRSEAFF
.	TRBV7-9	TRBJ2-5	CASSSGLAGFQTQYF
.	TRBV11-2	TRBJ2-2	CASSFGGTANQFF
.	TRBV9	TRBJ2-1	CASSVYNNEQFF
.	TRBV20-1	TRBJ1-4	CSLAGGEKLFF
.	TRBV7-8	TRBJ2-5	CASSLGLAGGPWETQYF
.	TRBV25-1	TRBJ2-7	CASSAGGKQYF
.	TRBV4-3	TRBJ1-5	CASSQEDSPIRPQHF
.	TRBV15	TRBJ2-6	CATSRDLTGGGSGANVLTF
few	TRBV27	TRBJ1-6	CASSFRGSNSPLHF
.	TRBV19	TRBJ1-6	CASKTREDSPLHF
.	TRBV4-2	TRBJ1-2	CASSQDTRGGDGYTF
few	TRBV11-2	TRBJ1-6	CASSLVYRASSYNSPLHF
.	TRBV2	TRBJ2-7	CASSEGGGAYEQYF
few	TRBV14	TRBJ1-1	CASSQAAGGNTEAFF
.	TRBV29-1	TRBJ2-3	CSAYSGGPDTQYF
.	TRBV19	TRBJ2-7	CASSERGGNSYEQYF
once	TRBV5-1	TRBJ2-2	CASSYLETGELFF
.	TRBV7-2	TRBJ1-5	CASSLAVLDSSNQPQHF
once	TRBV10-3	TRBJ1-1	CAIRGTGYTEAFF
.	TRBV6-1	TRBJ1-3	CASSGRVSGGNTIYF